Following are 23 T cell receptor beta chains from one sample sequenced in a study of blood T cell repertoires in COVID-19. Using immunoSEQ multiplex PCR, the repertoire was profiled, and TCRdb retains in-frame clones only, with some absent. The data show under 300,000 clones, approximately 83% seen once. Sequenced input: peripheral blood. These TCRs come from a human donor in a cohort sampled during active COVID-19.

V is TRBV15 and J is TRBJ2-5, with TRBD2 matching over 11 bases. The length of the CDR3 is 17 residues. The V and J ends lost 0 bases and 4 bases, in that order; junction bases with no gene match: 7. Germline V gives CDR1 LNHNV, CDR2 YYDKDF (reference sequence). For the CDR3, the DNA is TGTGCCACCAGCAGAGACCCCGGGACTAGCGGTCGAGAGACCCAGTACTTC. Protein product: CATSRDPGTSGRETQYF. Using reference TRBV15 and TRBJ2-5 for the parts outside the CDR3, the full variable domain is DAMVIQNPRYQVTQFGKPVTLSCSQTLNHNVMYWYQQKSSQAPKLLFHYYDKDFNNEADTPDNFQSRRPNTSFCFLDIRSPGLGDTAMYLCATSRDPGTSGRETQYFGPGTRLLVL.

This chain joins TRBV19 and TRBJ1-6; possibly TRBD1 for D (5 bases). The CDR3 extends over 13 amino acids. CDR1 and CDR2 (germline): LNHDA, SQIVND (reference sequence). The V end lost 8 bases, the J end lost 7 bases, and 12 bases lay between the germline ends. DNA of the CDR3: TGTGCCAGTGGCGACAGCCTAAATTCACCCCTCCACTTT. Translating it yields CASGDSLNSPLHF.

The J gene is TRBJ1-1, the V gene TRBV6-5; D is unclear. The ends were cut back, 5 bases at V and 2 bases at J, with 15 bases in the middle. Germline values: CDR1 MNHEY, CDR2 SVGAGI. The CDR3 has 15 residues. In DNA form, the CDR3 reads TGTGCCAGCAGTATAAACAAAGGAGCAAACACTGAAGCTTTCTTT. It encodes CASSINKGANTEAFF.

This clone was picked up a small number of times. The chain employs TRBV12-3 or TRBV12-4 and TRBJ2-2; D is unclear. This CDR3 region has 13 residues. The V end was cut by 2 bases, the J end by 4 bases, with 5 bases between. The CDR3 sequence: CASSLRSTGELFF. The CDR3, as DNA: TGTGCCAGCAGTTTAAGGAGCACCGGGGAGCTGTTTTTT.

J is TRBJ2-6 and V is TRBV5-1; the match to TRBD1 covers 9 bases. The length of the CDR3 is 18 residues. V was clipped by 0 bases and J by 0 bases; unmatched bases: 4. Germline CDR1 SGHRS, CDR2 YFSETQ. The CDR3 DNA reads TGCGCCAGCAGCTTGGCCGGGACAGGGAACTCTGGGGCCAACGTCCTGACTTTC. Protein product: CASSLAGTGNSGANVLTF.

The chain carries TRBV7-9 and TRBJ2-1; D may be TRBD2 (5 bases). Trimming shortened V by 7 bases and J by 7 bases, and 14 bases separated the two germline ends. CDR1 is SEHNR, CDR2 FQNEAQ, per germline (reference sequence). The CDR3 covers 13 residues. As DNA, the CDR3 is TGTGCCAGCAAGTTCGAGCGGCTAAATGAGCAGTTCTTC. Its protein is CASKFERLNEQFF.

V gene TRBV5-1 combines with J gene TRBJ2-2; 9 positions match TRBD1. The CDR3 length is 14 residues. Unmatched junction bases numbered 6, after V lost 4 bases and J lost 8 bases. The germline CDR1 and CDR2 sequences are SGHRS and YFSETQ. CDR3 sequence reads: CASSGIQGAGELFF. In nucleotides, the CDR3 is TGCGCCAGCAGCGGGATACAGGGGGCTGGGGAGCTGTTTTTT. Combining the CDR3 with reference TRBV5-1 and TRBJ2-2 gives the whole variable domain KAGVTQTPRYLIKTRGQQVTLSCSPISGHRSVSWYQQTPGQGLQFLFEYFSETQRNKGNFPGRFSGRQFSNSRSEMNVSTLELGDSALYLCASSGIQGAGELFFGEGSRLTVL.

The chain carries TRBV19 and TRBJ1-5; 8 nucleotides line up with TRBD1. Germline V CDR1 and CDR2: LNHDA, SQIVND (reference sequence). This CDR3 region has 18 residues. V shed 4 bases, J shed 0 bases, and the junction held 11 bases outside the gene matches. The CDR3 region has the DNA TGTGCCAGTAGTACCAACAGGGGGACAGGCTATAGCAATCAGCCCCAGCATTTT. It encodes CASSTNRGTGYSNQPQHF.

This rearrangement joins TRBV5-1 to TRBJ2-7; 7 bases line up with TRBD1. V lost 8 bases to trimming and J lost 3 bases; unmatched junction nucleotides: 8. The CDR3 sequence is 13 residues long. Germline assignment: CDR1 SGHRS and CDR2 YFSETQ. The CDR3 is CASGLTGNYEQYF. DNA for the CDR3: TGCGCCAGTGGCCTGACAGGGAACTACGAGCAGTACTTC.

The gene calls are TRBV3-1 (or the pseudogene TRBV3-2) and TRBJ2-7; D gene unclear. V was cut by 3 bases and J by 3 bases, with 12 bases left in between. Germline values: CDR1 LGHDT, CDR2 YNNKEL (reference sequence). The CDR3 length is 14 residues. The CDR3 DNA reads as TGTGCCAGCAGCCAGAGTTGGGCTGTCTACGAGCAGTACTTC. Translating it yields CASSQSWAVYEQYF.

The CDR3: CASSVIGDSSYEQYF. The CDR3 DNA sequence: TGTGCCAGCAGCGTAATAGGGGACTCTTCTTACGAGCAGTACTTC. The chain employs TRBV9 and TRBJ2-7; a weak D match, TRBD2 (6 bases). The ends were cut back, 1 base at V and 4 bases at J, with 15 bases in the middle. The germline gives CDR1 SGDLS, CDR2 YYNGEE. This CDR3 spans 15 amino acids. Looking up the rest from reference TRBV9 and TRBJ2-7 gives the full variable domain: DSGVTQTPKHLITATGQRVTLRCSPRSGDLSVYWYQQSLDQGLQFLIQYYNGEERAKGNILERFSAQQFPDLHSELNLSSLELGDSALYFCASSVIGDSSYEQYFGPGTRLTVT.

This chain connects TRBV4-1 to TRBJ2-2, with D possibly being TRBD2 (6 bases). Trimming shortened V by 0 bases and J by 5 bases, and 10 bases separated the two germline ends. This CDR3 contains 15 residues. The V gene's germline CDR1 is MGHRA and CDR2 YSYEKL. CDR3 in DNA: TGCGCCAGCAGCCAAGATGGGAGGCCGACCGGGGAGCTGTTTTTT. This encodes CASSQDGRPTGELFF.

The chain links TRBV18 to TRBJ2-5; maybe TRBD2 (6 bases). CDR1 KGHSH and CDR2 LQKENI come from the germline V gene. The CDR3 is 13 residues long. V shed 5 bases and J shed 4 bases, with 11 bases lying between them. CDR3 amino acids: CASSAGRGETQYF. In nucleotides, the CDR3 is TGTGCCAGCTCAGCGGGACGTGGAGAGACCCAGTACTTC.

This chain connects TRBV18 to TRBJ2-7; D is possibly TRBD2 (8 bases). This CDR3 is built from 15 residues. Germline assignment: CDR1 KGHSH and CDR2 LQKENI. Trimming stripped 6 bases from V and 2 bases from J, with 17 bases between. The CDR3 loop reads CASSLSGTVPYEQYF. CDR3 sequence (DNA): TGTGCCAGCTCTCTTAGCGGGACAGTCCCCTACGAGCAGTACTTC.

In this sample, this clone turned up a few times. The chain combines TRBV7-9 with TRBJ2-2; TRBD2 is a possible D gene (6 bases). V shed 6 bases and J shed 1 base, with 9 bases lying between them. CDR1 is SEHNR and CDR2 is FQNEAQ in the germline V gene (reference sequence). The CDR3 covers 14 residues. CDR3 sequence (DNA): TGTGCCAGCAGATCCGGGGGGAACACCGGGGAGCTGTTTTTT. Protein: CASRSGGNTGELFF.

The chain has TRBV5-1 and TRBJ2-1, with 8 bases lining up with TRBD2. The V segment lost 4 bases and the J segment 5 bases; nucleotides outside the gene matches: 8. The CDR3 runs to 15 residues. The germline V gene has CDR1 SGHRS and CDR2 YFSETQ. DNA for the CDR3: TGCGCCAGCAGCGCGGGACTAGAACTACACAATGAGCAGTTCTTC. Its translation: CASSAGLELHNEQFF.

This clone has more than one count but fewer than ten. The genes are TRBV7-2 and TRBJ2-7; 7 nucleotides align to TRBD1. Germline V gene data show CDR1 as SGHTA and CDR2 as FQGNSA. The V segment lost 0 bases and the J segment 5 bases; nucleotides outside the gene matches: 1. This CDR3 spans 13 amino acids. CDR3 sequence: CASSLATGNEQYF. Written as DNA, the CDR3 is TGTGCCAGCAGCTTAGCGACAGGGAACGAGCAGTACTTC.

The chain employs TRBV24-1 and TRBJ1-2; 7 nucleotides match TRBD1. The CDR3 runs 15 residues. Germline V gene data show CDR1 as KGHDR and CDR2 as SFDVKD. With V trimmed by 5 bases and J by 7 bases, 12 bases remained unmatched. This CDR3 is CATSAPGTGVGGYTF. Written as DNA, the CDR3 is TGTGCCACCAGTGCCCCCGGAACAGGGGTTGGTGGCTACACCTTC.

The DNA for the CDR3 is TGCGCCAGCAGTGAGGACCTCTCGACTAGCGGGTGGGCAGATACGCAGTATTTT. Its protein is CASSEDLSTSGWADTQYF. The rearrangement joins TRBV10-2 to TRBJ2-3; 10 nucleotides line up with TRBD2. Losses at the gene ends were 2 bases for V and 4 bases for J; bases not matched to a gene: 12. This CDR3 region has 18 residues. Germline CDR1 WSHSY, CDR2 SAAADI.

The chain uses TRBV11-2 and TRBJ2-3, with 10 nucleotides matching TRBD2. Losses at the gene ends were 1 base for V and 6 bases for J; bases not matched to a gene: 7. This CDR3 region has 16 residues. Germline V gene sequence: CDR1 SGHAT, CDR2 FQNNGV. This chain's CDR3 is CASSLVSASGSDTQYF. In nucleotides, the CDR3 is TGTGCCAGCAGCTTAGTATCAGCTAGCGGGAGTGATACGCAGTATTTT.

V gene TRBV3-1 (or the pseudogene TRBV3-2) combines with J gene TRBJ2-5; D is unclear. Between the trimmed V and J ends, which lost 2 bases and 6 bases, there was a span of 7 bases. The CDR3 consists of 12 residues. Per germline, CDR1 LGHDT and CDR2 YNNKEL (reference sequence). The CDR3 protein is CASSQTRKTQYF. The CDR3 DNA reads TGTGCCAGCAGCCAAACCAGAAAGACCCAGTACTTC.

The genes are TRBV7-8 and TRBJ1-1; 7 nucleotides match TRBD1. There are 15 residues in the CDR3. Per the germline V gene, CDR1 is SGHVS and CDR2 is FQNEAQ. The J segment lost 0 bases and the V segment lost 4 bases, leaving 5 bases of the junction unmatched. The CDR3 bases are TGTGCCAGCAGCTCGCGGACAGGAATGAACACTGAAGCTTTCTTT. The encoded protein is CASSSRTGMNTEAFF.

The chain uses TRBV28 and TRBJ1-5; TRBD1 aligns across 7 bases. The germline V gene encodes CDR1 MDHEN and CDR2 SYDVKM. Germline trimming cut 7 bases from V and 0 bases from J; bases unmatched to any gene: 9. This CDR3 is 16 amino acids long. The CDR3 DNA sequence: TGTGCCAGCAATTGGGACAGTACTTATAGCAATCAGCCCCAGCATTTT. This sequence encodes CASNWDSTYSNQPQHF.